This TCR beta chain was documented in a study of blood T cells in healthy people across ages. A second roughly 7 to 11 cycle PCR used barcoded and J-beta primers. From the 5' RACE reads, TCRdb called clonotypes with MiXCR, one entry per CDR3 protein. The repertoire holds approximately 900,000 distinct CDR3 sequences, with roughly 48% as singletons. This clonotype came up many times. CDR3 size: 15 residues. J gave up 1 base and V 2 bases, and 7 bases lay outside the gene matches. Germline V gene data show CDR1 as DFQATT and CDR2 as SNEGSKA (reference sequence). The sequencing sample was made of blood. The receptor comes from a man aged 30 to 39 in good health. V usage is TRBV20-1 and J usage is TRBJ2-5; 7 bases align to TRBD1. The CDR3 sequence is CSARNRDRVQETQYF. CDR3 nucleotides: TGCAGTGCTAGAAACCGGGACAGAGTCCAAGAGACCCAGTACTTC.